Listed here are 3 T cell receptor beta chains from one sample, sequenced in a study of metastatic and nonmetastatic thyroid tumors (dated by TCRdb to the early 2020s). Library construction relied on PCR. The instrument was an Illumina HiSeq 4000. TCRdb handled the public reads itself, with Q25 trimming in fastp and clone calling in MiXCR, and kept productive beta chains. For this sample there are under 20,000 clones; 30% to 40% appear just once. Together, the top ten hold 9% to 10% of the sample. No treatment had been received by any patient before thyroid surgery. Material: tumor tissue. The receptor set was obtained from a male donor with papillary thyroid cancer or a benign thyroid nodule (not recorded which). Some clones in this sample may be carry-over from other donors' samples.

The table lists this clone with many counts. The chain combines TRBV7-9 with TRBJ2-1; D is perhaps TRBD2 (5 bases). Germline assignment: CDR1 SEHNR and CDR2 FQNEAQ (reference sequence). The CDR3 runs to 16 residues. Trimming removed 4 bases from V and 2 bases from J, with 15 bases in between. In nucleotides, the CDR3 is TGTGCCAGCAGCTCTTCTTACGGGGTTCCCTACAATGAGCAGTTCTTC. Translated, it gives CASSSSYGVPYNEQFF.

The V and J genes are TRBV2 and TRBJ2-7; D unresolved. The CDR3 covers 13 residues. The V and J ends lost 4 bases and 8 bases respectively, with 15 bases between them. The germline V gene encodes CDR1 SNHLY and CDR2 FYNNEI. The CDR3 region is CASSGVGHYKQYF. The CDR3 DNA follows: TGTGCCAGCAGTGGCGTAGGGCATTACAAGCAGTACTTC.

This clone was found many times. The rearrangement joins TRBV14 to TRBJ2-5, with TRBD1 as a possible D gene (5 bases). The germline CDR1 and CDR2 sequences are SGHDN and FVKESK. Trimming took off 5 bases at V and 2 bases at J, with 12 bases between the two ends. The CDR3 consists of 14 residues. The CDR3 loop is CASSKTAKQETQYF. Written as DNA, the CDR3 is TGTGCCAGCAGCAAGACAGCTAAGCAAGAGACCCAGTACTTC.